This T cell receptor beta chain is drawn from a study of blood T cells in healthy people across ages. Regarding the study as a whole: Estimates of diversity drawn from one million T cells were considered underestimates. The study found TCR beta diversity correlated strongly with naive T cell percentage.

Donors ranged from roughly 6 to 90 years old and were healthy Caucasians in Russia. Points on this clonotype: What it binds is unknown.

A sample-barcoded 5' primer and a J-beta primer mix were used in a second PCR of roughly 6 to 11 cycles. Each CDR3 protein gets one entry after TCRdb re-called the 5' RACE reads with MiXCR. The sample gives 650,000 to 1,000,000 distinct CDR3 sequences, 35% to 40% of which show up once; approximately 13% is in the top ten. The CDR3 runs 17 residues. Germline loops: CDR1 LGHDT, CDR2 YNNKEL (reference sequence). V gave up 1 base and J gave up 7 bases; unmatched junction bases: 12. This clonotype was sampled from a man aged 18 to 29 in good health. Sequenced material: blood. V and J are TRBV3-1 and TRBJ1-2; 10 bases agree with TRBD1. The CDR3 spells CASSQGQGAILSLGYTF. DNA of the CDR3: TGTGCCAGCAGCCAAGGACAGGGGGCGATTTTATCCCTTGGCTACACCTTC.